The clone carrying this TCR beta chain has at least ten counts. The antigen is unknown. Findings and caveats of the study: The larger cohort examined one V-J beta rearrangement, not whole repertoires. Tumor memory CD4+ T cell TCR gene usage was found to cluster with blood and lymph node memory CD4+ cells and with lymph node naive CD4+ cells.

Germline V gene sequence: CDR1 MNHNS, CDR2 SASEGT. CDR3 length: 13 amino acids. V lost 10 bases to trimming and J lost 3 bases; unmatched junction nucleotides: 5. Cells sorted as Tregs were CD4+, CD25+ and CD127-/low. After constant-region reverse-primer amplification, full-length variable regions underwent semi-nested PCR with Nested Universal Primer A. TCRdb itself ran the 5' RACE reads through MiXCR, one entry per CDR3 protein. The sample yields 35,000 to 55,000 distinct CDR3 sequences, 20% to 25% seen once. Sequencing was performed on Tregs sorted from a lymph node. The receptor was derived from a female donor with breast cancer. The chain employs TRBV6-1 and TRBJ2-1, with 8 bases lining up with TRBD1. DNA for the CDR3: TGTGCCATACCGGGACAGGACTACAATGAGCAGTTCTTC. Translation gives CAIPGQDYNEQFF.